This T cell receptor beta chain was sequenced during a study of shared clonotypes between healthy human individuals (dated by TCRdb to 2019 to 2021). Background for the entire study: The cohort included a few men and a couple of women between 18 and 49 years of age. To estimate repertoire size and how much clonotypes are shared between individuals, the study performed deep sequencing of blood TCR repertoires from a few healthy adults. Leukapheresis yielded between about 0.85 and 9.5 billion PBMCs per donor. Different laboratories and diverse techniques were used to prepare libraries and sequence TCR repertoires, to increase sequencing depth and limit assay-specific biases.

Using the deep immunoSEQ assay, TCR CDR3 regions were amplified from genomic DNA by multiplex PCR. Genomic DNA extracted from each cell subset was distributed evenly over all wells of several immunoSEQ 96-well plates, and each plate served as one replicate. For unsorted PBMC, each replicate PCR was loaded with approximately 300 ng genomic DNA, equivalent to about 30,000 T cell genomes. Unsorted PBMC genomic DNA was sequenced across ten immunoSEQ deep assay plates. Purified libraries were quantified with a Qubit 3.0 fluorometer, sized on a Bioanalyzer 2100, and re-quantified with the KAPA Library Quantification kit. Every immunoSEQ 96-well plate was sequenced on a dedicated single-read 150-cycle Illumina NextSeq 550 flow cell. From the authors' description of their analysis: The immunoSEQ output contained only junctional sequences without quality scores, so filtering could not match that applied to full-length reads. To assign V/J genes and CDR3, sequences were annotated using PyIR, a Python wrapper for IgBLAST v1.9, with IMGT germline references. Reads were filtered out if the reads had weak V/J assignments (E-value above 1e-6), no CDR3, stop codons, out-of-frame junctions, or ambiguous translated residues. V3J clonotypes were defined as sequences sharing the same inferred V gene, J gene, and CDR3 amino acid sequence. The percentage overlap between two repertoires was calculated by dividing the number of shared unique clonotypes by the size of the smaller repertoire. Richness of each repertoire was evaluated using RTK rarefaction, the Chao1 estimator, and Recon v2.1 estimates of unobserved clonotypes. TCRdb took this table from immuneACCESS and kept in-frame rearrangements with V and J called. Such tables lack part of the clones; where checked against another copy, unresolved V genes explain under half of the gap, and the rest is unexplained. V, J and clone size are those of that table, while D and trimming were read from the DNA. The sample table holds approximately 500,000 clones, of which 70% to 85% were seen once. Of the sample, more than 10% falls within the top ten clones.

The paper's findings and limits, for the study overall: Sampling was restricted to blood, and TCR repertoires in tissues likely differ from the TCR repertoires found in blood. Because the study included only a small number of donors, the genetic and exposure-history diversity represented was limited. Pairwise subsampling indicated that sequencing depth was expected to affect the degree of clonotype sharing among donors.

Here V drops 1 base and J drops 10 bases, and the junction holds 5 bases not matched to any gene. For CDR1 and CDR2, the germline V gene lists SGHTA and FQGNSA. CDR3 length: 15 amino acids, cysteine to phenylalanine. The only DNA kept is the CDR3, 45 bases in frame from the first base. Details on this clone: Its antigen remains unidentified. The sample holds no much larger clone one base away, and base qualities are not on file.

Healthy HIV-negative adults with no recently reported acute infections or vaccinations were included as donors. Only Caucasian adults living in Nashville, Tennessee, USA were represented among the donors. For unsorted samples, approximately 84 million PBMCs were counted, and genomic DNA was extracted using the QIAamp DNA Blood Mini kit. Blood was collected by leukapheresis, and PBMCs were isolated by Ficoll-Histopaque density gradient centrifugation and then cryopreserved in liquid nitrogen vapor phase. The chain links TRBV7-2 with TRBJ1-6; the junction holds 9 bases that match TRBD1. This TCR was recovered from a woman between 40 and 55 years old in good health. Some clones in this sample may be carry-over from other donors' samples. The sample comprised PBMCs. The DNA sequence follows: TGTGCCAGCAGCTTAGGTGGACAGGGGCGATCACCCCTCCACTTT. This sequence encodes CASSLGGQGRSPLHF.